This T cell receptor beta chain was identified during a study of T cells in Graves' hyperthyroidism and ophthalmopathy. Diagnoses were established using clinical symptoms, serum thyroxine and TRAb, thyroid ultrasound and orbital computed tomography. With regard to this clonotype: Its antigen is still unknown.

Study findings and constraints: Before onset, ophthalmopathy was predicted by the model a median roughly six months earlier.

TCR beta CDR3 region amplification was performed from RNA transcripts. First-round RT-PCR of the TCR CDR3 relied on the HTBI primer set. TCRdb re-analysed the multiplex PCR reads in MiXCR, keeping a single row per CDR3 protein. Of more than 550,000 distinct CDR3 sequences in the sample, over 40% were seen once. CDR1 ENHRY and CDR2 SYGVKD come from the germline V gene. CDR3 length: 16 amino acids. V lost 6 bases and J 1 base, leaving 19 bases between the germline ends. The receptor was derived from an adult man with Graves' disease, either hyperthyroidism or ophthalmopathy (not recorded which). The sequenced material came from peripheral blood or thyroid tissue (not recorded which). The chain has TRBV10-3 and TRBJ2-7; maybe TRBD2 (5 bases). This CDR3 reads CAIRGSEAGSSYEQYF. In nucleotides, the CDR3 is TGTGCCATCAGGGGTTCGGAGGCCGGTTCATCCTACGAGCAGTACTTC.